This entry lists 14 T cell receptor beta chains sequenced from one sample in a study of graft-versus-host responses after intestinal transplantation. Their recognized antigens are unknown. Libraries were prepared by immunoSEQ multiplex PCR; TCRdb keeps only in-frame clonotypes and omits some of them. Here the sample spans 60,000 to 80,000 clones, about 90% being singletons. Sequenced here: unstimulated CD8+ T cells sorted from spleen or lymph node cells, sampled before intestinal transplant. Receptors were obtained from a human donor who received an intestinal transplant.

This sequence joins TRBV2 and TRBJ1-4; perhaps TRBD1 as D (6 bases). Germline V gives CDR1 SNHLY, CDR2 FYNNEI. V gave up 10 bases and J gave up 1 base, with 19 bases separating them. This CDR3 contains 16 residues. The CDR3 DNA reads TGTGCCACGGCCCGCGAGGGGGGGGGAACTAATGAAAAACTGTTTTTT. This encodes CATAREGGGTNEKLFF.

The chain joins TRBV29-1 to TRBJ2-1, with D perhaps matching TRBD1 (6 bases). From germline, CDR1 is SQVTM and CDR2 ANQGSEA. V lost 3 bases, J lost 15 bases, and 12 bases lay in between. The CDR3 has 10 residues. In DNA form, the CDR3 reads TGCAGCGTTGACGTTCAGGGGTCGTTCTTC. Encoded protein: CSVDVQGSFF.

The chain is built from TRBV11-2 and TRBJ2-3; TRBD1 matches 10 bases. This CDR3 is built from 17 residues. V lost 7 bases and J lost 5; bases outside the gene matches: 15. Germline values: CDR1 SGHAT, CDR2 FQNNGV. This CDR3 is CASIKNTDRGRGDTQYF. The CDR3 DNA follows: TGTGCCAGCATCAAAAACACCGACAGGGGGCGGGGAGATACGCAGTATTTT.

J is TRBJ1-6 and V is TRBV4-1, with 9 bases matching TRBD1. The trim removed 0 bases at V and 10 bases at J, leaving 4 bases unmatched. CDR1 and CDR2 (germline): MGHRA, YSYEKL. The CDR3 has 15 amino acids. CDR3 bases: TGCGCCAGCAGCCAAGAGACAGGGGGACGCTCACCCCTCCACTTT. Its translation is CASSQETGGRSPLHF.

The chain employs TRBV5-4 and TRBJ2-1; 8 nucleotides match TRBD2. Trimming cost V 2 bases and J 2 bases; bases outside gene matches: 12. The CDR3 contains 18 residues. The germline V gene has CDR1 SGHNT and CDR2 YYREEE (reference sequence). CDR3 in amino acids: CASSFSGGAGVAYNEQFF. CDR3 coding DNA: TGTGCCAGCAGCTTTAGTGGAGGAGCGGGGGTAGCCTACAATGAGCAGTTCTTC.

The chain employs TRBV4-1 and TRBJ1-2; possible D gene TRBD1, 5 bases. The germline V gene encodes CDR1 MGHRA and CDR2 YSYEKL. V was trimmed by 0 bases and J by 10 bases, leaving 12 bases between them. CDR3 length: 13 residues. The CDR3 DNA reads TGCGCCAGCAGCCAAGATCCAGGGCCCAACTACACCTTC. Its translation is CASSQDPGPNYTF.

The CDR3 region has the DNA TGCGCCAGCAGGCCCCCCGGACCGACTAGCGGGGGGCACGGGGTAGATACGCAGTATTTT. It encodes CASRPPGPTSGGHGVDTQYF. The chain has TRBV10-2 and TRBJ2-3; 13 nucleotides agree with TRBD2. V was pared by 6 bases and J by 5 bases, with 20 bases of the junction left unmatched. The CDR3 has 20 residues. Per the germline V gene, CDR1 is WSHSY and CDR2 is SAAADI.

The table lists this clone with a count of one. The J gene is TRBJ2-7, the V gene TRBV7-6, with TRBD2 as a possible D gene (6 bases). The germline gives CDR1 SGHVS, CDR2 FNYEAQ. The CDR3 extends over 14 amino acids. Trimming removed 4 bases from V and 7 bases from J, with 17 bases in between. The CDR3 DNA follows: TGTGCCAGCAGCTCCTTGGAGGGGTCTGAAGAGCAGTACTTC. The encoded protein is CASSSLEGSEEQYF.

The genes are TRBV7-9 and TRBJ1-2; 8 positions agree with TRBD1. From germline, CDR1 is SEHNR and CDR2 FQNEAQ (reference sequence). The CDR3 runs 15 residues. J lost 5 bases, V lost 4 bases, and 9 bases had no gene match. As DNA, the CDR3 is TGTGCCAGCAGCTCAGCGGACAGGGTGTTATATGGCTACACCTTC. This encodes CASSSADRVLYGYTF.

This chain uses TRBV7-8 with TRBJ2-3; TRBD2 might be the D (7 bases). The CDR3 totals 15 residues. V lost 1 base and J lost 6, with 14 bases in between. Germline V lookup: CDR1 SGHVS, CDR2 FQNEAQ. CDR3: CASSLGAGALDTQYF. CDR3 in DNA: TGTGCCAGCAGCTTAGGGGCGGGGGCCTTGGATACGCAGTATTTT.

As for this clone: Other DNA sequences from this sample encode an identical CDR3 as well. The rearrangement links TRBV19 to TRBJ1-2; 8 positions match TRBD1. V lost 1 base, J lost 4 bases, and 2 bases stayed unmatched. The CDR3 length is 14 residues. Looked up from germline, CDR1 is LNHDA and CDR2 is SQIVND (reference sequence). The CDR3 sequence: CASSIAGTGYGYTF. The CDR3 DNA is TGTGCCAGTAGTATAGCGGGGACAGGCTATGGCTACACCTTC.

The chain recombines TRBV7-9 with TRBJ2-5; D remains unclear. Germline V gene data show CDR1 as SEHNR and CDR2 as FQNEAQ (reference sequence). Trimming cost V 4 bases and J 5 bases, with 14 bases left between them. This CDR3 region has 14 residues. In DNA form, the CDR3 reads TGTGCCAGCAGCTCCCCCGAGGTGGCGGAGACCCAGTACTTC. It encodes CASSSPEVAETQYF.

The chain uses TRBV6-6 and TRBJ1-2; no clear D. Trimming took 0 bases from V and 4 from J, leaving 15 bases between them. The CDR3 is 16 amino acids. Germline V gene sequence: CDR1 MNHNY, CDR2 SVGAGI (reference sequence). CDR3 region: CASSYSAAGGIYGYTF. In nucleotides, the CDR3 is TGTGCCAGCAGTTACTCGGCGGCGGGCGGAATCTATGGCTACACCTTC.

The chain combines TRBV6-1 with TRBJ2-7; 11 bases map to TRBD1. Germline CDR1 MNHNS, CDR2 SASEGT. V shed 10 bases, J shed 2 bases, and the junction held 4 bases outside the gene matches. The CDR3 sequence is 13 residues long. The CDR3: CAIGTGGPYEQYF. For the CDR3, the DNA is TGTGCCATCGGGACAGGGGGGCCCTACGAGCAGTACTTC.